The rows below give T cell receptor beta chains drawn from one sample of a study of CD8+CD57+ T cells in acquired aplastic anemia. In TCRdb, the reads were re-called with MiXCR into one record per CDR3 protein. The sample shows about 180,000 distinct CDR3 sequences, roughly half of them seen only once. Sequencing was done on a sample of sorted CD4+, CD8+, or CD8+CD57+ T cells (not recorded which) from PBMCs. The source of these receptors is a human donor in good health. CDR3s include the opening cysteine and the closing phenylalanine or tryptophan. The order of the fields is D gene, J gene, V gene, clone size, CDR3 protein, CDR3 DNA. The D gene is left open where the match is weak. Expanded clones get a size class; other rows say once, few or many, or leave the size out.

D gene: NA
J gene: TRBJ2-5
V gene: TRBV19
clone size: NA
CDR3 protein: CASDGGQIGETQYF
CDR3 DNA: TGTGCCAGTGACGGGGGGCAAATTGGAGAGACCCAGTACTTC

D gene: NA
J gene: TRBJ2-1
V gene: TRBV27
clone size: NA
CDR3 protein: CASTQRRSSYNEQFF
CDR3 DNA: TGTGCGAGCACCCAGCGGAGGAGCTCCTACAATGAGCAGTTCTTC

D gene: TRBD1
J gene: TRBJ1-2
V gene: TRBV24-1
clone size: NA
CDR3 protein: CATSTGIGGYTF
CDR3 DNA: TGTGCCACCTCGACAGGGATCGGTGGCTACACCTTC

D gene: NA
J gene: TRBJ1-1
V gene: TRBV19
clone size: many
CDR3 protein: CASATLRSEAFF
CDR3 DNA: TGTGCCAGTGCTACGTTGAGGTCTGAAGCTTTCTTT

D gene: TRBD1
J gene: TRBJ2-2
V gene: TRBV24-1
clone size: many
CDR3 protein: CATSMDRWNTGELFF
CDR3 DNA: TGTGCCACCAGCATGGACAGGTGGAACACCGGGGAGCTGTTTTTT

D gene: TRBD2
J gene: TRBJ2-2
V gene: TRBV4-3
clone size: many
CDR3 protein: CASSQAVAGATGELFF
CDR3 DNA: TGCGCCAGCAGCCAAGCGGTAGCGGGAGCGACCGGGGAGCTGTTTTTT

D gene: NA
J gene: TRBJ2-7
V gene: TRBV6-1
clone size: NA
CDR3 protein: CASSEAGTTYEQYF
CDR3 DNA: TGTGCCAGCAGTGAAGCGGGGACCACCTACGAGCAGTACTTC

D gene: NA
J gene: TRBJ2-5
V gene: TRBV15
clone size: NA
CDR3 protein: CATSRSDGGNQPQYF
CDR3 DNA: TGTGCCACCAGCAGATCGGACGGGGGTAATCAGCCCCAGTACTTC

D gene: TRBD1
J gene: TRBJ1-3
V gene: TRBV29-1
clone size: many
CDR3 protein: CSVEDFQATGAINTIYF
CDR3 DNA: TGCAGCGTTGAAGATTTCCAAGCGACAGGGGCAATAAACACCATATATTTT

D gene: NA
J gene: TRBJ2-2
V gene: TRBV12-3/TRBV12-4
clone size: NA
CDR3 protein: CASRAGRTGELFF
CDR3 DNA: TGTGCCAGCAGAGCGGGTCGCACCGGGGAGCTGTTTTTT

D gene: TRBD2
J gene: TRBJ2-1
V gene: TRBV20-1
clone size: NA
CDR3 protein: CSARDSLAGGYINSYNEQFF
CDR3 DNA: TGCAGTGCTAGAGACTCCCTAGCGGGAGGTTATATTAACTCCTACAATGAGCAGTTCTTC

D gene: NA
J gene: TRBJ1-6
V gene: TRBV7-2
clone size: NA
CDR3 protein: CASSLTSGNSPLHF
CDR3 DNA: TGTGCCAGCAGCTTAACCAGCGGAAATTCACCCCTCCACTTT

D gene: TRBD2
J gene: TRBJ2-1
V gene: TRBV9
clone size: once
CDR3 protein: CASSPQWGLAINEQFF
CDR3 DNA: TGTGCCAGCTCCCCTCAATGGGGACTAGCTATCAATGAGCAGTTCTTC

D gene: TRBD2
J gene: TRBJ2-3
V gene: TRBV9
clone size: many
CDR3 protein: CASSGGLAGGPGADTQYF
CDR3 DNA: TGTGCCAGCAGCGGCGGACTAGCGGGAGGGCCCGGCGCAGATACGCAGTATTTT

D gene: NA
J gene: TRBJ2-1
V gene: TRBV19
clone size: NA
CDR3 protein: CASSTLRDPEQFF
CDR3 DNA: TGTGCCAGTAGTACTCTCCGGGACCCTGAGCAGTTCTTC

D gene: TRBD2
J gene: TRBJ2-1
V gene: TRBV19
clone size: many
CDR3 protein: CASSIKLAGDYNEQFF
CDR3 DNA: TGTGCCAGTAGTATTAAACTAGCGGGAGACTACAATGAGCAGTTCTTC

D gene: NA
J gene: TRBJ1-6
V gene: TRBV15
clone size: NA
CDR3 protein: CATSRGRGSPLHF
CDR3 DNA: TGTGCCACCAGCAGAGGTAGGGGCTCACCCCTCCACTTT

D gene: TRBD2
J gene: TRBJ2-5
V gene: TRBV7-8
clone size: few
CDR3 protein: CASSLVAGGRETQYF
CDR3 DNA: TGTGCCAGCAGCTTGGTAGCGGGAGGGCGGGAGACCCAGTACTTC

D gene: NA
J gene: TRBJ2-1
V gene: TRBV9
clone size: NA
CDR3 protein: CASSVQGYNEQFF
CDR3 DNA: TGTGCCAGCAGCGTGCAGGGGTACAATGAGCAGTTCTTC

D gene: NA
J gene: TRBJ2-5
V gene: TRBV7-9
clone size: NA
CDR3 protein: CASRSGLLETQYF
CDR3 DNA: TGTGCCAGCCGCTCTGGACTATTGGAGACCCAGTACTTC

D gene: TRBD2
J gene: TRBJ2-3
V gene: TRBV19
clone size: many
CDR3 protein: CASSPTSGANTQYF
CDR3 DNA: TGTGCCAGTAGTCCGACTAGCGGGGCCAATACGCAGTATTTT

D gene: TRBD1
J gene: TRBJ2-3
V gene: TRBV9
clone size: many
CDR3 protein: CASSVYRDRADTQYF
CDR3 DNA: TGTGCCAGCAGCGTCTATCGGGACAGGGCAGATACGCAGTATTTT

D gene: NA
J gene: TRBJ1-2
V gene: TRBV4-3
clone size: NA
CDR3 protein: CASSQGQRGGYTF
CDR3 DNA: TGCGCCAGCAGCCAAGGACAGAGAGGTGGCTACACCTTC

D gene: NA
J gene: TRBJ2-7
V gene: TRBV6-1
clone size: many
CDR3 protein: CASRTLEGKQREQYF
CDR3 DNA: TGTGCCAGCCGAACCCTGGAGGGGAAGCAGCGCGAGCAGTACTTC

D gene: TRBD2
J gene: TRBJ2-7
V gene: TRBV29-1
clone size: few
CDR3 protein: CSVPLTSGSIYEQYF
CDR3 DNA: TGCAGCGTCCCCTTGACTAGCGGGAGCATCTACGAGCAGTACTTC

D gene: TRBD2
J gene: TRBJ2-1
V gene: TRBV20-1
clone size: NA
CDR3 protein: CSATRTSGYNEQFF
CDR3 DNA: TGCAGTGCTACGAGGACTAGCGGTTACAATGAGCAGTTCTTC

D gene: NA
J gene: TRBJ1-2
V gene: TRBV12-3/TRBV12-4
clone size: NA
CDR3 protein: CASSRYREDGYTF
CDR3 DNA: TGTGCCAGCAGTCGCTACAGGGAGGATGGCTACACCTTC

D gene: NA
J gene: TRBJ2-7
V gene: TRBV20-1
clone size: NA
CDR3 protein: CSARVWTDSYEQYF
CDR3 DNA: TGCAGTGCTAGAGTTTGGACAGACTCCTACGAGCAGTACTTC

D gene: NA
J gene: TRBJ2-7
V gene: TRBV7-2
clone size: many
CDR3 protein: CASSPTQGRAYEQYF
CDR3 DNA: TGTGCCAGCAGCCCAACCCAGGGCAGGGCCTACGAGCAGTACTTC

D gene: NA
J gene: TRBJ2-7
V gene: TRBV10-1
clone size: NA
CDR3 protein: CASTREGPYEQYF
CDR3 DNA: TGCGCCAGCACCCGCGAGGGACCTTACGAGCAGTACTTC

D gene: TRBD1
J gene: TRBJ2-1
V gene: TRBV15
clone size: NA
CDR3 protein: CATSRGRDSLTLEFF
CDR3 DNA: TGTGCCACCAGCAGGGGACGGGACAGTCTTACCTTAGAGTTCTTC

D gene: TRBD1
J gene: TRBJ1-1
V gene: TRBV11-1
clone size: NA
CDR3 protein: CASSLGSGGANTEAFF
CDR3 DNA: TGTGCCAGCAGCTTAGGGTCAGGGGGGGCGAACACTGAAGCTTTCTTT

D gene: NA
J gene: TRBJ2-2
V gene: TRBV9
clone size: many
CDR3 protein: CASSPDPRVNTGELFF
CDR3 DNA: TGTGCCAGCAGCCCTGACCCCAGGGTCAACACCGGGGAGCTGTTTTTT